The 3 T cell receptor beta chains presented below share a single source sample, sequenced in a study of shared clonotypes between healthy human individuals. Sequencing used immunoSEQ multiplex PCR; TCRdb keeps in-frame clones, though not all of them. The sample includes about 1.5 million clones, 95% to 99% of them seen just once. Source material: naive CD4+ T cells sorted from blood. The subset is: CD45RA+ positively selected. The source is a man aged 25-45 years in good health.

The V and J genes are TRBV10-3 and TRBJ2-2, with TRBD2 identical over 8 bases. V dropped 6 bases and J dropped 1; count of bases not matched to a gene: 7. Germline V lookup: CDR1 ENHRY, CDR2 SYGVKD. There are 16 residues in the CDR3. CDR3 residues: CAIRRGAGVNTGELFF. CDR3 in DNA: TGTGCCATCAGGCGGGGAGCGGGAGTGAACACCGGGGAGCTGTTTTTT.

This chain links TRBV29-1 with TRBJ2-3, with D unresolved. The CDR3 runs 15 residues. V was shortened by 4 bases and J by 0 bases, with 14 bases between the two germline ends. CDR1 SQVTM and CDR2 ANQGSEA come from the germline V gene. CDR3: CSVGPRTASTDTQYF. The CDR3, as DNA: TGCAGCGTTGGCCCTAGAACAGCTAGCACAGATACGCAGTATTTT.

The chain uses TRBV4-3 and TRBJ2-5, with D possibly being TRBD1 or TRBD2 (5 bases each). Germline loops: CDR1 LGHNA, CDR2 YSLEER. The length of the CDR3 is 14 residues. Deletions cut 3 bases from V and 5 bases from J, with 13 bases between. The CDR3 sequence is CASSQGPGRETQYF. The CDR3 coding sequence is TGCGCCAGCAGCCAGGGACCTGGACGTGAGACCCAGTACTTC.